This TCR beta chain was identified during a study of OX40 agonist ivuxolimab in advanced cancers. TCRdb keeps only in-frame clones here, not all; method: immunoSEQ multiplex PCR. The sample includes 55,000 to 80,000 clones, around 90% of them seen just once. Anyone with autoimmune disease history or systemic immunosuppression was excluded. V lost 0 bases, J lost 4 bases, and 10 bases lay in between. The CDR3 consists of 15 residues. Germline lookup yields CDR1 MNHEY and CDR2 SVGAGI. The sample here was CD4+ or CD8+ T cells sorted from blood, taken in a trial of the OX40 agonist ivuxolimab. V and J are TRBV6-5 and TRBJ2-1, with a weak D call TRBD1 (5 bases). The receptor's source is an adult with an advanced solid tumor such as melanoma, head and neck, liver or kidney cancer. This CDR3 reads CASSYSRTPYNEQFF. CDR3 in DNA: TGTGCCAGCAGTTACTCAAGGACACCATACAATGAGCAGTTCTTC.